Given below is one T cell receptor (beta chain) in context. Its cognate antigen is unknown. The sample belongs to a study of early T cells in non-severe SARS-CoV-2 infection. Overall study context: Bulk RNA from unsorted whole blood was sequenced; chains were unpaired.

Separate cDNA molecules each had unique molecular identifiers attached to them. TCRdb processed the 5' RACE reads anew with MiXCR; each CDR3 protein has one entry. The repertoire holds 75,000 to 100,000 distinct CDR3 sequences, about 15% seen once, with roughly 1.3% in the top ten. Findings and caveats of the study: VDJdb matching favored anti-spike CD8 responses, missing private and CD4 specificities.

The sequence came from an adult who was a healthcare worker with PCR-confirmed SARS-CoV-2 infection or an uninfected control (not recorded which). The sample was whole blood.

The CDR3 protein is CASTLRGNTEAFF. The CDR3 DNA reads as TGTGCCAGCACTTTAAGGGGGAACACTGAAGCTTTCTTT. This chain connects TRBV6-5 to TRBJ1-1; D is perhaps TRBD1 (5 bases). Germline V lookup: CDR1 MNHEY, CDR2 SVGAGI. The CDR3 has 13 amino acids. Trimming removed 7 bases from V and 1 base from J, with 10 bases in between.